Listed below are T cell receptor beta chains from one sample, sequenced in a study of blood T cell repertoires in COVID-19. Libraries were prepared by immunoSEQ multiplex PCR; TCRdb keeps only in-frame clonotypes and omits some of them. In the table there are tens of thousands of clones, roughly three quarters of which are singletons. The source material was peripheral blood. Receptor source: a man between 70 and 80 years old with COVID-19, enrolled during active disease. Each CDR3 is given with its conserved first and last residue. Each record gives: CDR3 protein, CDR3 DNA, clone size, CDR3 length, J gene, D gene, V gene. The D gene is left open where the match is weak. Only some rows state a clone size, as once, few, many or a class for expanded clones.

CASSLLQGINQPQHF TGTGCCAGCAGCTTACTACAGGGGATCAATCAGCCCCAGCATTTT NA 15 TRBJ1-5 TRBD1 TRBV7-2
CASIRGNYGYTF TGTGCCAGCATCAGGGGAAACTATGGCTACACCTTC NA 12 TRBJ1-2 NA TRBV12-3/TRBV12-4
CASRGTGAGDGYTF TGTGCCAGCAGGGGGACAGGCGCGGGGGATGGCTACACCTTC NA 14 TRBJ1-2 TRBD1 TRBV6-5
CASRDRYTEAFF TGTGCCAGCAGGGACAGGTACACTGAAGCTTTCTTT few 12 TRBJ1-1 TRBD1 TRBV19
CASSGGPRQGSHTIYF TGTGCCAGCAGCGGGGGTCCCCGGCAGGGAAGCCACACCATATATTTT NA 16 TRBJ1-3 NA TRBV9
CASGSDSRNTGELFF TGTGCCAGCGGATCGGACAGCCGGAACACCGGGGAGCTGTTTTTT NA 15 TRBJ2-2 NA TRBV21-1
CAWSPWTGGNYGYTF TGTGCCTGGAGTCCCTGGACAGGGGGAAACTATGGCTACACCTTC NA 15 TRBJ1-2 TRBD1 TRBV30
CASSDRQGNSPLHF TGTGCCAGTAGTGATCGACAGGGTAACTCACCCCTCCACTTT NA 14 TRBJ1-6 TRBD1 TRBV19
CATRQGHERFNYGYTF TGTGCCACCCGACAGGGCCACGAACGATTTAACTATGGCTACACCTTC NA 16 TRBJ1-2 TRBD1 TRBV15
CASGGVTGMNTEAFF TGTGCCAGCGGCGGCGTGACGGGAATGAACACTGAAGCTTTCTTT NA 15 TRBJ1-1 NA TRBV5-4
CASSLAHGLYEQYF TGTGCCAGCAGCTTAGCTCACGGACTATACGAGCAGTACTTC NA 14 TRBJ2-7 NA TRBV7-2
CASSADRGQPRYGYTF TGTGCCAGCAGTGCGGACAGGGGCCAACCGAGGTATGGCTACACCTTC NA 16 TRBJ1-2 TRBD1 TRBV28
CASSSGHNYGYTF TGTGCCAGCAGTTCGGGTCATAACTATGGCTACACCTTC NA 13 TRBJ1-2 NA TRBV6-2/TRBV6-3
CSVGGRGLNTEAFF TGCAGCGTTGGCGGCCGCGGATTGAACACTGAAGCTTTCTTT NA 14 TRBJ1-1 NA TRBV29-1
CASSLRGYEQYF TGTGCCAGCAGCTTGAGAGGATACGAGCAGTACTTC NA 12 TRBJ2-7 NA TRBV5-4
CASSDQGAQQPQHF TGTGCCAGCAGTGACCAGGGGGCACAGCAGCCCCAGCATTTT NA 14 TRBJ1-5 TRBD1 TRBV6-1
CASSEGLSSAVSTDTQYF TGTGCCAGCAGTGAGGGCTTAAGTAGCGCGGTCTCTACAGATACGCAGTATTTT NA 18 TRBJ2-3 NA TRBV6-1
CASSQRGQGVPQHF TGTGCCAGCAGCCAAAGGGGACAGGGGGTACCCCAGCATTTT NA 14 TRBJ1-5 TRBD1 TRBV3-1/TRBV3-2
CASSPGQVNSPLHF TGTGCCAGCAGTCCGGGACAGGTGAATTCACCCCTCCACTTT NA 14 TRBJ1-6 TRBD1 TRBV28
CASSADRVVRGYTF TGCGCCAGCAGCGCGGACAGGGTTGTTAGAGGCTACACCTTC few 14 TRBJ1-2 TRBD1 TRBV5-1
CASSLGTSGYEQFF TGTGCCAGCAGCCTGGGGACTAGTGGGTATGAGCAGTTCTTC NA 14 TRBJ2-1 TRBD2 TRBV3-1/TRBV3-2
CASSFFRLSSMNTEAFF TGTGCCAGCAGTTTTTTCAGACTCAGTTCCATGAACACTGAAGCTTTCTTT NA 17 TRBJ1-1 NA TRBV28
CASSTPGAGWPQHF TGTGCCAGCAGTACCCCAGGGGCCGGGTGGCCCCAGCATTTT few 14 TRBJ1-5 NA TRBV28
CASSIDPGTYYNEQFF TGTGCCAGTAGTATAGACCCCGGGACTTATTACAATGAGCAGTTCTTC NA 16 TRBJ2-1 NA TRBV19
CAGYGLADNYNEQFF TGTGCCGGCTACGGACTAGCGGACAACTACAATGAGCAGTTCTTC NA 15 TRBJ2-1 TRBD2 TRBV30
CASSLEPGTRRVQPQHF TGTGCCAGCAGCTTAGAGCCCGGGACAAGGAGAGTTCAGCCCCAGCATTTT few 17 TRBJ1-5 NA TRBV7-8
CASRGTGRYNSPLHF TGTGCCAGCAGGGGGACAGGGCGTTACAATTCACCCCTCCACTTT few 15 TRBJ1-6 TRBD1 TRBV2
CASSATSNSGANVLTF TGTGCCAGCAGCGCAACAAGTAATTCTGGGGCCAACGTCCTGACTTTC NA 16 TRBJ2-6 NA TRBV9